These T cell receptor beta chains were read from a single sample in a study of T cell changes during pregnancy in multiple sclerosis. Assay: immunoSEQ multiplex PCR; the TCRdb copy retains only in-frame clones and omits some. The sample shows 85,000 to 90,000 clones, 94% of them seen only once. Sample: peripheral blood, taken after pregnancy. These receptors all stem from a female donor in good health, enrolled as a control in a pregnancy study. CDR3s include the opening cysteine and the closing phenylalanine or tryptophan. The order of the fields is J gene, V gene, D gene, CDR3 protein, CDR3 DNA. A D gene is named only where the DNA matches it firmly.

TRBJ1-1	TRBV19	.	CASSAGVNTEAFF	TGTGCCAGTAGCGCAGGGGTCAACACTGAAGCTTTCTTT
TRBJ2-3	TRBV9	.	CASSVTLTDTQYF	TGTGCCAGCAGCGTAACCCTAACAGATACGCAGTATTTT
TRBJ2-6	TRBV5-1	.	CASSDPQGLGSGANVLTF	TGCGCCAGCAGCGACCCTCAGGGGTTGGGCTCTGGGGCCAACGTCCTGACTTTC
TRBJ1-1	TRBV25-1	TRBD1	CASSDPGQGNTEAFF	TGTGCCAGCAGTGACCCCGGACAGGGGAACACTGAAGCTTTCTTT
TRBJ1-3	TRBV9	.	CASSAGDPFSGNTIYF	TGTGCCAGCAGCGCTGGAGATCCATTCTCTGGAAACACCATATATTTT
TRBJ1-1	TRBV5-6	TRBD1	CASSPVGTVNTEAFF	TGTGCCAGCAGCCCCGTAGGGACAGTTAACACTGAAGCTTTCTTT
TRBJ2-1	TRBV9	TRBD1	CASSHTRDRDTYNEQFF	TGTGCCAGCAGCCACACCCGGGACAGAGATACCTACAATGAGCAGTTCTTC
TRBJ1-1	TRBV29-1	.	CSVERKATEAFF	TGCAGCGTTGAGCGGAAGGCCACTGAAGCTTTCTTT
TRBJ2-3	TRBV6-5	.	CASRRGGAGIDTQYF	TGTGCCAGCAGGAGAGGGGGGGCCGGGATAGATACGCAGTATTTT
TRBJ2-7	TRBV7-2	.	CASSSTTPYEQYF	TGTGCCAGCAGTTCAACTACGCCCTACGAGCAGTACTTC
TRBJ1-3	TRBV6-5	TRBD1	CASSSGTAGNTIYF	TGTGCCAGCAGCTCCGGGACAGCTGGAAACACCATATATTTT
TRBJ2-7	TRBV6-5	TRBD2	CASSYSAGGHLYEQYF	TGTGCCAGCAGTTACTCCGCGGGAGGACATCTCTACGAGCAGTACTTC
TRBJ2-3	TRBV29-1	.	CSVDPTRSSTDTQYF	TGCAGCGTTGATCCGACACGCTCTAGCACAGATACGCAGTATTTT
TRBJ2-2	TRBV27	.	CASSLQTNTGELFF	TGTGCCAGCAGTTTACAGACAAACACCGGGGAGCTGTTTTTT
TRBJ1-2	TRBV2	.	CASTGQNAPYGYTF	TGTGCCAGCACCGGACAGAACGCTCCTTATGGCTACACCTTC
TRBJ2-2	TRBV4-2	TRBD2	CASSSLAGDTGELFF	TGTGCCAGCAGCTCTCTAGCGGGAGACACCGGGGAGCTGTTTTTT
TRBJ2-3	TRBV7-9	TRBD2	CASSSLAADTQYF	TGTGCCAGCAGCTCACTAGCGGCAGATACGCAGTATTTT
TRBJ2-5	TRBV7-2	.	CASSLSGQEETQYF	TGTGCCAGCAGCCTCTCAGGGCAGGAAGAGACCCAGTACTTC